This TCR beta chain comes out of a study of cytomegalovirus exposure and HLA in healthy donors (dated by TCRdb to the late 2010s). Study-level background: An earlier analysis of some 500 of the donors reported about 290 Gb of sequence data and 117 million unique TCR beta sequences from about 200 million T cells. An early release that covered several hundred HLA-typed donors contained about 290 gigabases of sequencing data and roughly 84 million unique TCR sequences. Among the roughly 400 genotyped donors, around 81% belonged to the genetic ancestry cluster associated with self-reported Caucasian donors. The aim of the study was to test whether cataloging public T cell receptors could identify signatures of past pathogen exposure. The study profiled the T cell repertoires of around 700 subjects by immunosequencing and related them to cytomegalovirus serostatus. A separate validation cohort of about 110 different subjects was used in addition to the approximately 610-subject first cohort. The study combined high-throughput TCR immunosequencing, statistical association of individual TCRs with disease status, and machine learning to predict cytomegalovirus infection status. In a later analysis, previously published TCR beta repertoires from 670 or so donors were re-analyzed and high-resolution HLA genotyping was added so that TCR occurrence patterns could be studied. The later analysis used no new phenotypic data to find candidate immune exposures, relying instead on TCR beta sequences and their occurrence across donors. An earlier analysis of roughly 600 of the donors used high-throughput TCR beta sequencing to judge whether each TCR beta V gene segment behaved as functional or pseudogenic. Donor age, sex, ethnicity and CMV serostatus were collected together with the repertoire data. Genome-wide SNP genotypes for about 55% of the roughly 670 donors were used in a later genetic analysis, which treated that subset as a discovery cohort. Every discovery cohort repertoire had been produced on one sequencing platform. HLA typing covered class I and class II loci at four-digit resolution. Typing coverage varied by locus: roughly 629-640 donors for A, B, C, DRB1 and DQB1; approximately 520 for DQA1; 606 for DPA1; 450 to 480 for DPB1. Several DR-DQ haplotypes were handled as single units for association and clustering because linkage in the cohort was strong. Among about 400 genotyped donors of the cohort, an average of around 250,000 unique TCR beta nucleotide sequences was sequenced per donor, of which about 19% were non-productive.

The protocol used for the library was the immunoSEQ multiplex PCR assay. A mixture of 60 forward primers for TCR Vbeta segments and 13 reverse primers for TCR Jbeta segments was used in the multiplex PCR. The CDR3 region of rearranged TCR beta genes was amplified from genomic DNA by a multiplex PCR assay. The amplified TCR beta libraries were sequenced on the Illumina HiSeq System as 87-base-pair reads. The authors' pipeline ran thus. A later analysis counted about 82 million unique TCR beta chains across the 550 to 700 repertoires, and 9 million to 14 million of these chains were shared by at least two donors. A nearest-neighbor algorithm error-corrected the raw reads and collapsed the reads into unique sequences, merging closely related sequences to remove PCR and sequencing errors. CDR3 sequences were aligned to IMGT reference sequences to assign V, D and J gene segments. For a sequence to be retained, a match of at least six nucleotides was required to both a V gene segment and a J gene segment. Rearrangements were called productive when the CDR3 lacked stop codons and stayed in frame with V and J; all others were non-productive. Following IMGT convention, CDR3 was defined as the stretch from the second conserved V-encoded cysteine to the conserved J-encoded phenylalanine. The earlier analysis of fewer than 700 of the donors excluded sequences that lacked an unambiguous match to a single V gene segment. An earlier analysis of under 750 of the donors called V segments functional above 56.7% productive rearrangements and segregating when the between-donor standard deviation exceeded 5%. A statistical classification framework was built for diagnosing cytomegalovirus status from the catalog of TCR beta chain sequences. In a later analysis, TCR nucleotide sequences were compared against IMGT/GENE-DB human TR gene sequences so that V and J genes could be assigned. The TCRdist pipeline was used in a later analysis to assign CDR3 sequences and most-parsimonious VDJ recombination scenarios. In a later analysis, every TCR beta chain was defined by the combination of its CDR3 amino acid sequence and its V-gene family, and reads without a unique V-gene family were dropped. As a way to deal with suspected cross-contamination and a sequencing artifact, a later analysis dropped 450 to 600 nucleotide sequences that were highly shared and had low generation probability. A later analysis calculated a clonal expansion index for each public chain from normalized within-repertoire ranks of inferred template counts. A later analysis computed generation probabilities with a VDJ recombination model fitted to out-of-frame rearrangements, and checked the results against IGoR. In a later analysis, hypergeometric tests were used to score TCR-TCR, TCR-HLA and TCR-CMV co-occurrence, with a repertoire-size bias correction applied to TCR pairs. In a later analysis, false discovery rates were estimated by permuting HLA or CMV assignments 20 times. In a later analysis, co-occurring TCRs were grouped with DBSCAN, and TCRdist sequence similarity was added when clustering was performed within HLA-allele-positive subsets. Repertoires with fewer than 30,000 or more than 120,000 public chains, plus five repertoires with anomalous nucleotide sharing, were excluded from co-occurrence clustering. TCRdb carries this immuneACCESS record with in-frame sequences only. Its versions omit some clonotypes, under half of them owing to an unresolved V gene in the studies checked, with the rest unexplained. V and J calls and clone size are given by that table; D and trimming were obtained from the DNA. The sample table shows some 140,000 clones, and about 10% are seen once. The biggest ten clones account for more than 6.5% of the sample.

For CDR1 and CDR2, the germline V gene lists ENHRY and SYGVKD. Including cysteine and phenylalanine, the CDR3 has 18 amino acids. The kept DNA is CDR3 alone, 54 bases in frame from the first base. V is cut back by 0 bases and J by 4 bases, with 10 bases in the junction unmatched. The study at large found these results: Immune exposure information for the cohort was limited to CMV serostatus. The authors suggested that the approach could potentially be generalized to other disease states and immunological phenotypes. Three of the identified cytomegalovirus-associated TCR beta chains were confirmed in vitro to be specific for cytomegalovirus antigens. Specific HLA alleles were associated with 15,000 to 20,000 TCR beta sequences at a false discovery rate of 0.05 in a later analysis. Across donors, most TCR sequences were observed very rarely, whereas some public TCRs were present in many individuals. The study listed 150 to 200 TCR beta chains as associated with cytomegalovirus. HLA typing was unavailable for some donors at each locus, so association tests used only the typed subset. The sequencing pipeline was judged likely to have produced a cluster of highly shared sequence variants as a technical artifact. Sequencing depth was assumed to be roughly uniform across donors in the presence/absence analyses, though that assumption may not hold. In an earlier analysis of around 600 of the donors, most TCR beta V segments were observed in productive rearrangements about 90% or about 30% of the time, broadly matching IMGT annotations. This cohort had only TCR beta chains sequenced, and the lack of alpha or paired-chain data limited which features could be detected. Correlated functional status among segregating V segments might reflect linkage disequilibrium, but an unknown experimental factor could not be ruled out. In a later analysis, TCR association rates were found to vary across HLA loci, with the most associated TCRs seen for DRB1 alleles and the fewest for HLA-C alleles. Because counts were too low, approximately 15 rarely observed V segments, including chromosome 9 orphons, were excluded from the earlier analysis of 587 of the donors. An association between a missense DCLRE1C variant and V-gene and J-gene trimming of TCR beta chains was found in a later genetic analysis and replicated in an independent cohort. Some IMGT-functional V segments, including TRBV6-2 and TRBV6-3, could not be told apart with the 87-base-pair reads, so those segments were excluded. A further reported finding was that TCR beta sequences accurately predicted the HLA-A and HLA-B alleles for most subjects in the first cohort. The classifier was reported to diagnose cytomegalovirus status with high specificity and sensitivity in both the original and validation cohorts. A later analysis found that most CMV-associated TCR beta chains appeared HLA-restricted, with HLA associations seemingly driven largely by CMV exposure. Several of the top co-occurrence clusters appeared to be linked to parvovirus B19, influenza, CMV and Epstein-Barr virus, according to a later analysis. When HLA alleles, especially DR and DQ, strongly co-occurred, attributing TCR associations to individual alleles was difficult. In a later genetic analysis, fewer N-insertions in productive TCRs were reported among donors in an Asian-associated ancestry cluster than the roughly 700-donor mean. A later analysis found that HLA-associated TCR beta chains were more clonally expanded and had lower generation probabilities than equally common non-associated chains.

Comment on this clone: Its antigen is still unknown. No quality values exist for individual bases; no much larger clone is one base distant.

The cohort was made up of 500 to 800 healthy bone marrow donors. Cohort members were all nominally healthy when sampled, although unrecorded immune exposures were likely present. The donor was CMV seropositive and belonged to the group of 250 to 300 seropositive cohort members. Every donor gave a peripheral blood sample, and the peripheral blood mononuclear cells from that sample were used for TCR beta sequencing. Genomic DNA extraction from the blood cell samples was performed with the Qiagen DNeasy Blood Extraction Kit. Material: PBMCs. The TCR was taken from a middle-aged woman in good health and CMV-seropositive. In this chain, TRBV10-3 is recombined with TRBJ1-3; TRBD1 lines up with 9 middle nucleotides. The CDR3 region has the sequence CAISESGQGFDRGNTIYF. The DNA sequence is as follows: TGTGCCATCAGTGAGTCTGGACAGGGGTTCGACAGGGGAAACACCATATATTTT.